This TCR beta chain was identified in a study of blood T cell repertoires in COVID-19. Study summary: Both acute and convalescent COVID-19 samples were obtained from the United States, Italy and Spain.

Sequencing was performed with immunoSEQ multiplex PCR; in TCRdb, only in-frame clones are kept and a portion is missing. The top ten clones hold around 8.9% of a sample with 310,000 or so clones, approximately 86% of them seen once. The V end lost 4 bases, the J end lost 5 bases, and 14 bases lay between the germline ends. CDR1 and CDR2 from the germline V gene are SGHAT and FQNNGV. The CDR3 runs to 14 residues. The rearrangement uses TRBV11-2 and TRBJ2-5; D perhaps matches TRBD1 (5 bases). This receptor was taken from a man in his thirties or forties with COVID-19, enrolled during active disease. The sequencing sample was made of peripheral blood. The CDR3 DNA reads TGTGCCAGCAGCTCCGGTCCAGGGCGGGAGACCCAGTACTTC. Its protein is CASSSGPGRETQYF.